This T cell receptor beta chain was sequenced during a study of vaccination and CD4 T cells after COVID-19 (dated by TCRdb to 2022 to 2024). About the full investigation: Convalescent patients had a positive SARS-CoV-2 result on nasal swab PCR, and of these patients, several had mild disease and one had severe disease. In the convalescent cohort there were six males and four females, among whom were two Hispanic individuals, seven Caucasians, two Asians and one multiracial person. Each participant got two doses of either the Pfizer-BioNTech BNT162b2 vaccine (n=8) or the Moderna mRNA-1273 vaccine (n=2). Post-COVID blood samples were collected from convalescent patients a median of about 92 days after diagnosis, with a range of roughly 35 to 161 days. Post-vaccine blood samples were obtained a median of roughly 75 days after the second vaccine dose, with a range of roughly 13 to 250 days. The cultures were stimulated with overlapping spike peptide pools from SARS-CoV-2 and from the common cold coronaviruses HCoV-NL63, HCoV-OC43 and HCoV-229E. As controls, cultures received a CEFX viral epitope pool (the positive control), an HIV-1 Nef peptide pool (the negative control), or no peptide at all. In 10 COVID-19 convalescent patients and several infection-naive healthy vaccine recipients, the spike-specific CD4+ TCR repertoire before mRNA vaccination was compared with the repertoire after mRNA vaccination.

Library method: PCR. At the Johns Hopkins FTIC core, DNA from the cultured CD4+ T cells underwent TCR sequencing with the Oncomine TCR Beta short-read assay. The QIAamp micro DNA kit was used to extract genomic DNA from the cultured CD4+ T cells. Oncomine TCR Beta libraries from cultured CD4+ T cells were pooled using unique dual indexes and sequenced on an Illumina iSeq 100. The authors processed their data as follows. Non-productive sequences were filtered out, and CDR3s that did not start with C, did not end with F or W, or were shorter than 7 amino acids were discarded. The MANAFEST web application was used to identify antigen-specific clonotypes by comparing peptide-stimulated wells against reference wells and other culture wells. An FDR below 0.05, an odds ratio above 5, and a productive frequency above 0.1% in at least two of three replicate wells were required for clones to be considered positive. A clonotype was classed as cross-reactive if the clonotype showed significant expansion both in SARS-CoV-2 spike wells and in at least one common cold coronavirus spike condition. CDR3 homology was assessed with Levenshtein distances (stringdist) and unrooted phylogenetic trees (ape) in R version 3.6.1. TCRdb passed the public sequencing reads through fastp at Q25 and MiXCR, retaining productive beta sequences. Identical CDR3 proteins give one entry, which carries the most common genes and DNA. For this entry, the V and J calls and clone size follow TCRdb and not the study's own pipeline. The sample includes fewer than 18,000 distinct CDR3 sequences, with roughly 50% observed a single time. Of the sample, 9% to 12% falls within the top ten clones.

CDR1 and CDR2 were assigned from the germline V gene (reference sequence) as DFQATT and SNEGSKA. Spanning cysteine to phenylalanine, the CDR3 consists of 14 amino acids. The only DNA kept is the CDR3, 42 bases in frame from the first base. Deletion took 3 bases off V and 4 bases off J, with a span of 15 bases between the germline ends. This clonotype has a handful of counts. The specificity of this receptor is unknown. No much larger clonotype is one base removed from it; base qualities were not supplied. General findings and caveats noted by the study authors: The median count of SARS-CoV-2-reactive clonotypes went up from under 25 after infection to 30 to 40 after vaccination, although the change was not significant. In convalescent patients, a median around 85% of post-vaccine SARS-CoV-2-reactive clones were detected only after vaccination, and vaccine-specific priming was suggested by this finding. Of the vaccine-specific clones found in convalescent patients, nearly all (304 of 307) were mono-reactive for SARS-CoV-2 spike instead of being cross-reactive with common cold coronaviruses. The number of convalescent patients in the study was relatively small, and the study did not examine early timepoints following natural infection.

The sample's treatment or condition label is to be understood as: roughly 11-day PBMC culture with coronavirus spike peptide pools or control peptides (ViraFEST assay). The ViraFEST assay was used in the study, in which antigen-specific T cells were expanded with peptide pools and expanded clonotypes were subsequently identified by TCR sequencing. The convalescent patients' positive SARS-CoV-2 PCR tests fell between March and December 2020, which was before the Alpha, Beta and Delta variants emerged in the United States. Over 1.5 million PBMCs per well were cultured in IMDM with about 5% human AB serum and about 9.7 IU/ml IL-2, plus 10 ug/ml peptide pools. On days 3 and 7, half of the culture medium was replaced with fresh IL-2-containing medium. Once the cells had been in culture for 9 to 10 days, the EasySep CD4+ T cell isolation kit was used to isolate CD4+ T cells by negative selection. Ficoll-Paque Plus gradient centrifugation was used to isolate PBMCs from whole blood, and the isolated PBMCs were then either used fresh or cryopreserved at -140C. Culture conditions were generally each tested in triplicate wells.

The chain was built from TRBV20-1 and TRBJ1-1, with no reliable assignment of the D segment. Source material: CD4+ T cells from blood, cultured in vitro. The clonotype originates from a human donor who had recovered from COVID-19. The sequenced DNA is TGCAGTGCTAGTGACTGGGAACCTAGCACTGAAGCTTTCTTT. Its amino acids are CSASDWEPSTEAFF.